One and the same sample provided the 5 T cell receptor beta chains below, sequenced in a study of monozygotic twins with inflammatory bowel disease. TCRdb reprocessed the 5' RACE reads, with one entry per CDR3 protein and no DNA. Its listing shows a few hundred thousand distinct CDR3 sequences. The specimen sequenced was blood. The receptors were sampled from a human donor with ulcerative colitis or Crohn's disease, or a healthy co-twin of an affected twin (not recorded which).

V is TRBV5-1 and J is TRBJ2-7. From germline, CDR1 is SGHRS and CDR2 YFSETQ. This CDR3 comprises 16 residues. CDR3 residues: CASSLEYAGGSYEQYF.

The chain couples TRBV7-2 to TRBJ2-1; TCRdb's D call, TRBD2, is unchecked because there is no DNA. Germline V gene data show CDR1 as SGHTA and CDR2 as FQGNSA. This CDR3 has 14 residues. The CDR3 protein is CASSLLAAYNEQFF.

The chain carries TRBV7-8 and TRBJ2-7. The length of the CDR3 is 11 residues. Germline CDR1 is SGHVS and CDR2 is FQNEAQ. CDR3 loop: CASSRQREQYF.

The chain carries TRBV11-2 and TRBJ1-1; the D call of TRBD1 rests on TCRdb alone, since no DNA is present to check it. The CDR3 extends over 15 amino acids. Per the germline V gene, CDR1 is SGHAT and CDR2 is FQNNGV. The CDR3 region is CASSPLTRANTEAFF.

This CDR3 reads CASSLAVRNTDTQYF. The chain links TRBV7-9 to TRBJ2-3. Germline lookup yields CDR1 SEHNR and CDR2 FQNEAQ (reference sequence). The CDR3 runs 15 residues.